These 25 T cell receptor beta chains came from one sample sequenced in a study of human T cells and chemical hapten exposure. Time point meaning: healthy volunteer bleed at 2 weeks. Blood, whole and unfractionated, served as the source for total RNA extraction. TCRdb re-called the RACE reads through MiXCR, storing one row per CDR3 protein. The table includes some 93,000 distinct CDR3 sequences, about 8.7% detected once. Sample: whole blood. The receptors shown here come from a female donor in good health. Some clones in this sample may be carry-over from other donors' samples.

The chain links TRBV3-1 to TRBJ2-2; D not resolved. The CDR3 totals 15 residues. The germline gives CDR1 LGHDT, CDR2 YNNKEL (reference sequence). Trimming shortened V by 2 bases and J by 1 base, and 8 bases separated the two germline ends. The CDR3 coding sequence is TGTGCCAGCAGCCAACTAGGGAAGAACACCGGGGAGCTGTTTTTT. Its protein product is CASSQLGKNTGELFF.

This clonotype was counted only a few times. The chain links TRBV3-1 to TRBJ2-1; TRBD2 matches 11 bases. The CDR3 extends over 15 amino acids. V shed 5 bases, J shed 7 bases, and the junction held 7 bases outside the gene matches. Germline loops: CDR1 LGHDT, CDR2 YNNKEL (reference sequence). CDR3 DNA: TGTGCCAGCAGCTCGCCGGGACTAGCGGTTAATGAGCAGTTCTTC. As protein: CASSSPGLAVNEQFF.

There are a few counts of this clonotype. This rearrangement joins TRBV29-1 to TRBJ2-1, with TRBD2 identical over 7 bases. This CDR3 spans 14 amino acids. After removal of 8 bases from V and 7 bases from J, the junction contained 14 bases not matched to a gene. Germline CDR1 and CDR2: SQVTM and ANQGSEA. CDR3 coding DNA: TGCAGCTCCACCCCTAGCGGAGGGACTAATGAGCAGTTCTTC. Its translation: CSSTPSGGTNEQFF.

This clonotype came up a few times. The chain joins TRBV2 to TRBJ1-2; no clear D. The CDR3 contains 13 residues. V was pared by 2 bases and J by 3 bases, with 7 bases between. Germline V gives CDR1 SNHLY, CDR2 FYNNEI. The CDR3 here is CASSESSYYGYTF. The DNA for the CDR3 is TGTGCCAGCAGTGAATCGAGTTACTATGGCTACACCTTC.

The CDR3 loop reads CASSPRDRGPPRTQYF. CDR3 coding DNA: TGTGCCAGCAGCCCCCGAGACAGGGGGCCACCCCGGACCCAGTACTTC. This chain links TRBV3-1 with TRBJ2-5; 10 bases agree with TRBD1. The germline V gene has CDR1 LGHDT and CDR2 YNNKEL (reference sequence). This CDR3 is built from 16 residues. Unmatched junction bases numbered 12, after V lost 4 bases and J lost 7 bases.

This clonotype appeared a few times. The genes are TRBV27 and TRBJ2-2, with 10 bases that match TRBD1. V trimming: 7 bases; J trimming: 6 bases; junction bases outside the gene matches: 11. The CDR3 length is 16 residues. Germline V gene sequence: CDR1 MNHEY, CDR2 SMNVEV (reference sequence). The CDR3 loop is CASKPYWDRGAGELFF. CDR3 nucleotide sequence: TGTGCCAGCAAACCCTACTGGGACAGGGGAGCCGGGGAGCTGTTTTTT.

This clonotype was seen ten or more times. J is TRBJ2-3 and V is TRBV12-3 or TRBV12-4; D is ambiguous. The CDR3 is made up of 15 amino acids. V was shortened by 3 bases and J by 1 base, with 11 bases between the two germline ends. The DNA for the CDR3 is TGTGCCAGCAGTTTTTCCGCGACCCGCACAGATACGCAGTATTTT. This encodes CASSFSATRTDTQYF.

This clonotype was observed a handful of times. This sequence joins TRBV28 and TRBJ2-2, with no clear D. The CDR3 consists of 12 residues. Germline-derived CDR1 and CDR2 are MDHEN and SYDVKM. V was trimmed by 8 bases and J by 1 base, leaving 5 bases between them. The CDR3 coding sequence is TGTGCCAGCCTTCAGAACACCGGGGAGCTGTTTTTT. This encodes CASLQNTGELFF.

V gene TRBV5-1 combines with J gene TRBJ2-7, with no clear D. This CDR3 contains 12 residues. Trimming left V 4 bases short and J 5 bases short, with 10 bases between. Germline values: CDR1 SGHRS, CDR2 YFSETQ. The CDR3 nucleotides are TGCGCCAGCAGCGGACGAGCTAACGAGCAGTACTTC. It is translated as CASSGRANEQYF.

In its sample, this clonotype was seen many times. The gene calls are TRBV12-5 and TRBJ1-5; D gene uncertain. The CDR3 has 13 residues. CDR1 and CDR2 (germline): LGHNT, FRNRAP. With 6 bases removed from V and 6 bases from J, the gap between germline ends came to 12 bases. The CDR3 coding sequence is TGTGCTAGTGGCTCGGGGAGGGCTCAGCCCCAGCATTTT. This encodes CASGSGRAQPQHF.

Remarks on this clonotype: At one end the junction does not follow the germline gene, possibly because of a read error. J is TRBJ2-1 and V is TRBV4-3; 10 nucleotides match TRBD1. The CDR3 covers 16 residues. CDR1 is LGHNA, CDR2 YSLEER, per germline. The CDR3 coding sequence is TGCGCCAGCAGCCCCCACCGGACAGGGGGATACAATGAGCAGTTCTTT. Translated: CASSPHRTGGYNEQFF.

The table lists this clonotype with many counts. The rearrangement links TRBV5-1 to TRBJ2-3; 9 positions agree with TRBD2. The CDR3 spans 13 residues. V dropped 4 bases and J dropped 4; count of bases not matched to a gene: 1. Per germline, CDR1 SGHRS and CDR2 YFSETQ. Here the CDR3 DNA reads TGCGCCAGCAGCCCTAGCGGGGCAGATACGCAGTATTTT. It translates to CASSPSGADTQYF.

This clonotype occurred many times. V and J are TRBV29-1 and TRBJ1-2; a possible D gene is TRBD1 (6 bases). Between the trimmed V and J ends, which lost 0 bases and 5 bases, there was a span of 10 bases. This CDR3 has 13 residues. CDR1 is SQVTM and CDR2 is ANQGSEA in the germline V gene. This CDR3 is CSVEEGQGYGYTF. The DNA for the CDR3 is TGCAGCGTTGAAGAGGGCCAGGGGTATGGCTACACCTTC.

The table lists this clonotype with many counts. Written as DNA, the CDR3 is TGCAGTGCTAGAGGGACATCTGCCCTCACTGAAGCTTTCTTT. This encodes CSARGTSALTEAFF. The V call is TRBV20-1, the J call TRBJ1-1; D perhaps matches TRBD1 (5 bases). The germline V gene has CDR1 DFQATT and CDR2 SNEGSKA (reference sequence). The V end was cut by 1 base, the J end by 4 bases, with 13 bases between. CDR3 length: 14 residues.

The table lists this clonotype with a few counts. The CDR3 DNA reads TGCGCCAGCAGTGATGTACAGGGCAACACCGGGGAGCTGTTTTTT. This encodes CASSDVQGNTGELFF. V and J are TRBV10-1 and TRBJ2-2, with D possibly matching TRBD1 (6 bases). The CDR3 loop spans 15 amino acids. V lost 3 bases and J 2 bases, leaving 10 bases between the germline ends. Germline CDR1 and CDR2: WNHNN and SYGVQD (reference sequence).

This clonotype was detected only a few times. CDR3 sequence reads: CASSLGLAGSQGVFF. The CDR3 DNA is TGTGCCAGCAGCTTAGGGTTAGCGGGGAGTCAAGGGGTGTTCTTC. V gene TRBV7-2 combines with J gene TRBJ2-1; 8 positions match TRBD2. The CDR3 extends over 15 amino acids. With 1 base clipped from V and 15 bases from J, the junction kept 14 bases outside the gene matches. CDR1 and CDR2 (germline): SGHTA, FQGNSA.

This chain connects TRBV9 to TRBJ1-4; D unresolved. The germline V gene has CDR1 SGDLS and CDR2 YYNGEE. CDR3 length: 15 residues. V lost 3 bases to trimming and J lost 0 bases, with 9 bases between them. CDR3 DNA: TGTGCCAGCAGCGATGGAGGAGCAACTAATGAAAAACTGTTTTTT. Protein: CASSDGGATNEKLFF.

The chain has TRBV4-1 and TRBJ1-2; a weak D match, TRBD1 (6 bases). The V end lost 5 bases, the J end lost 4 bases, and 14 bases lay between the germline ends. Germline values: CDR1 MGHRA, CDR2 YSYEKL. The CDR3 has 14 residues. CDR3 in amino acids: CASSDNRVFYGYTF. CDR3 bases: TGCGCCAGCAGCGATAACAGGGTATTCTATGGCTACACCTTC.

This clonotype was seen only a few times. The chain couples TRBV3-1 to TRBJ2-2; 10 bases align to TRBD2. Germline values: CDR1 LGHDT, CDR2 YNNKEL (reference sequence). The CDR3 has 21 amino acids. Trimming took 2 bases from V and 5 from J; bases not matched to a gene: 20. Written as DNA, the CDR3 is TGTGCCAGCAGCCAACTCGGGATGAGCGGGAGGGCCCGTATCTTAACCGGGGAGCTGTTTTTT. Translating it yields CASSQLGMSGRARILTGELFF.

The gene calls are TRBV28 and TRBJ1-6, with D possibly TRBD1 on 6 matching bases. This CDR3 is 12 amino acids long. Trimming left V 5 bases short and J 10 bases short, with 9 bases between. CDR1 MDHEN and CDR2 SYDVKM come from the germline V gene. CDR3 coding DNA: TGTGCCAGCAGTCTAGACAGGTCACCCCTCCACTTT. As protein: CASSLDRSPLHF.

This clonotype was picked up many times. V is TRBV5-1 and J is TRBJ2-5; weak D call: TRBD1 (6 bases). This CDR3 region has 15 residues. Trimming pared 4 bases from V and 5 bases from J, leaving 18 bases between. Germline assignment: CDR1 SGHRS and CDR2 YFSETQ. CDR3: CASSRSGGASETQYF. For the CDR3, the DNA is TGCGCCAGCAGCCGTTCTGGGGGCGCGTCGGAGACCCAGTACTTC.

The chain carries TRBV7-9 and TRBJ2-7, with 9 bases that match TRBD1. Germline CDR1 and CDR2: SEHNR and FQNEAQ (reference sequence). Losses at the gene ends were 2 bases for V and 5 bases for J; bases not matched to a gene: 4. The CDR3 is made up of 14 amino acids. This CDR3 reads CASSLWTGENEQYF. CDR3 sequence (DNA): TGTGCCAGCAGCTTATGGACAGGGGAGAACGAGCAGTACTTC. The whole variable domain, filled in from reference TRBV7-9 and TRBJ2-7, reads DTGVSQNPRHKITKRGQNVTFRCDPISEHNRLYWYRQTLGQGPEFLTYFQNEAQLEKSRLLSDRFSAERPKGSFSTLEIQRTEQGDSAMYLCASSLWTGENEQYFGPGTRLTVT.

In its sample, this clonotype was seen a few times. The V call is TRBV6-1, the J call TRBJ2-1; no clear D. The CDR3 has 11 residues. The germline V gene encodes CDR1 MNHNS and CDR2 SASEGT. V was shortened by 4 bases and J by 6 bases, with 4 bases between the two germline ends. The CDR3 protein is CASSVVNEQFF. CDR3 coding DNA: TGTGCCAGCAGTGTAGTCAATGAGCAGTTCTTC.

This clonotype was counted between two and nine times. The CDR3 bases are TGTGCCAGCGGCGGGACAGGGAACAATGAGCAGTTCTTC. Protein sequence: CASGGTGNNEQFF. The V call is TRBV27, the J call TRBJ2-1; 9 bases match TRBD1. The ends lost 8 bases at V and 5 bases at J; junction bases unmatched: 4. Germline V gene data show CDR1 as MNHEY and CDR2 as SMNVEV (reference sequence). The CDR3 covers 13 residues.

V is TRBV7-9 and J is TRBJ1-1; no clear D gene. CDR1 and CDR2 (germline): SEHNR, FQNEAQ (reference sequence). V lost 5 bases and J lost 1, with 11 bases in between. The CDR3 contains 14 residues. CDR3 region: CASSPGTENTEAFF. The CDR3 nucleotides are TGTGCCAGCAGCCCAGGCACAGAGAACACTGAAGCTTTCTTT.